The next 9 T cell receptor beta chains were all read from a single sample in a study of T cell repertoires in cytomegalovirus infection. These receptors' antigens are unknown. TCRdb re-called the reads through MiXCR, storing one row per CDR3 protein. The sample lists roughly 90,000 distinct CDR3 sequences, 20% to 30% occurring once. This specimen consisted of CD8+ T cells from cultured PBMCs, obtained from culture after CMV antigen stimulation. These receptors came from a human donor in good health (CMV status not recorded). Some clones in this sample may be carry-over from other donors' samples.

The gene calls are TRBV12-3 or TRBV12-4 and TRBJ1-2; 7 bases are a match to TRBD1. V dropped 4 bases and J dropped 3; count of bases not matched to a gene: 5. The CDR3 has 14 residues. The CDR3 DNA follows: TGTGCCAGCAGTTGGGGACAGTCGGACTATGGCTACACCTTC. This encodes CASSWGQSDYGYTF.

This clonotype was seen at least ten times. The chain links TRBV27 to TRBJ1-1; tentatively, D is TRBD1 (6 bases). This CDR3 is 15 amino acids long. Germline CDR1 and CDR2: MNHEY and SMNVEV (reference sequence). V lost 2 bases to trimming and J lost 4 bases, with 14 bases between them. The CDR3 DNA is TGTGCCAGCAGTTTAATGACAGGAACTTTCACTGAAGCTTTCTTT. It encodes CASSLMTGTFTEAFF.

This clonotype was detected many times. The chain employs TRBV11-1 and TRBJ2-1; no definite D call. The V gene's germline CDR1 is SGHAT and CDR2 FQDESV (reference sequence). The CDR3 extends over 13 amino acids. Trimming removed 1 base at V and 6 bases at J, with 7 bases between. The CDR3 reads CASSLVRSNEQFF. CDR3 sequence (DNA): TGTGCCAGCAGCTTAGTGCGGAGCAATGAGCAGTTCTTC.

This chain joins TRBV9 and TRBJ2-5; TRBD2 might be the D (6 bases). CDR3 length equals 15 residues. The V and J ends lost 3 bases and 4 bases respectively, with 16 bases between them. The germline gives CDR1 SGDLS, CDR2 YYNGEE. The CDR3 DNA is TGTGCCAGCAGCGAGGGTGGGGCAGCGGGAGAGACCCAGTACTTC. Amino acids: CASSEGGAAGETQYF.

This clonotype was seen many times. V is TRBV12-5 and J is TRBJ2-1; 7 bases map to TRBD2. Germline assignment: CDR1 LGHNT and CDR2 FRNRAP. The CDR3 runs to 19 residues. The junction had 16 bases not matched to a gene; V was cut back by 5 bases and J by 0 bases. CDR3 residues: CASGLTPGGTSNSYNEQFF. CDR3 nucleotides: TGTGCTAGTGGTCTCACCCCCGGGGGGACCAGTAACTCCTACAATGAGCAGTTCTTC.

This clonotype has a handful of counts. The chain recombines TRBV5-4 with TRBJ1-3; no firm D call. Per germline, CDR1 SGHNT and CDR2 YYREEE (reference sequence). This CDR3 comprises 15 residues. Trimming took 4 bases from V and 3 from J, leaving 14 bases between them. CDR3 in amino acids: CASSLGRGGGNTIYF. As DNA, the CDR3 is TGTGCCAGCAGCCTTGGACGGGGAGGTGGAAACACCATATATTTT.

The chain uses TRBV5-4 and TRBJ2-3; D is ambiguous. The ends were cut back, 4 bases at V and 7 bases at J, with 10 bases in the middle. Per germline, CDR1 SGHNT and CDR2 YYREEE (reference sequence). The CDR3 spans 12 residues. The CDR3 loop is CASSALGNTQYF. Here the CDR3 DNA reads TGTGCCAGCAGCGCCTTAGGAAATACGCAGTATTTT.

This clonotype was detected only once. The rearrangement links TRBV5-1 to TRBJ1-2; D remains unclear. The germline V and J ends were trimmed by 1 base and 10 bases, with 14 bases remaining between them. Germline V gene lookup returns CDR1 SGHRS and CDR2 YFSETQ. This CDR3 is built from 13 residues. The CDR3 is CASSLSGSTIYTF. The CDR3 bases are TGCGCCAGCAGCTTGTCCGGGAGTACGATCTACACCTTC.

This clonotype was counted many times. The genes are TRBV11-3 and TRBJ2-1; 11 positions match TRBD2. Germline CDR1 SGHNT, CDR2 YENEEA. CDR3 length: 16 residues. The V and J ends lost 4 bases and 4 bases, in that order; junction bases with no gene match: 6. CDR3 DNA: TGTGCCAGCAGCTCAATGACTAGCGGGGAGTACAATGAGCAGTTCTTC. Translation: CASSSMTSGEYNEQFF.